This T cell receptor (beta chain) comes out of a study of technical replicates of blood from a handful of donors. This clone occurred once. Germline assignment: CDR1 GTSNPN and CDR2 SVGIG (reference sequence). CDR3 size: 12 residues. V was clipped by 0 bases and J by 6 bases, with 7 bases between them. Clones were sequenced by immunoSEQ multiplex PCR, and TCRdb holds only the in-frame ones, with some missing. The table shows tens of thousands of clones, with approximately 96% occurring only once. The clonotype originates from a human donor in good health. The chain carries TRBV30 and TRBJ2-3; D unresolved. Sequencing was done on a sample of T cells isolated from PBMCs. The chain's CDR3 is CAWSVNEDTQYF. Written as DNA, the CDR3 is TGTGCCTGGAGTGTAAACGAGGATACGCAGTATTTT. The full variable domain, with the rest looked up from reference TRBV30 and TRBJ2-3, is SQTIHQWPATLVQPVGSPLSLECTVEGTSNPNLYWYRQAAGRGLQLLFYSVGIGQISSEVPQNLSASRPQDRQFILSSKKLLLSDSGFYLCAWSVNEDTQYFGPGTRLTVL.